This passage covers 22 T cell receptor beta chains from one sample sequenced in a study of CD8+CD57+ T cells in acquired aplastic anemia. CDR3 and TCR beta VDJ profiling relied on genomic DNA as the template. One entry per CDR3 protein, called by TCRdb with MiXCR from the reads. The sample comprises about 160,000 distinct CDR3 sequences, just under 45% of which are singletons, and approximately 1.1% rests with the top ten. Sequencing input: sorted CD4+, CD8+, or CD8+CD57+ T cells (not recorded which) from PBMCs. These receptor sequences come from a human donor in good health.

This clonotype has ten or more counts. V is TRBV20-1 and J is TRBJ2-1; maybe TRBD2 (6 bases). Trimming cost V 2 bases and J 2 bases, with 16 bases left between them. This CDR3 contains 16 residues. The germline V gene encodes CDR1 DFQATT and CDR2 SNEGSKA (reference sequence). In DNA, the CDR3 is TGCAGTGCTAGATACCCGGGACTCGCAGCCTACAATGAGCAGTTCTTC. It codes for CSARYPGLAAYNEQFF.

V is TRBV2 and J is TRBJ2-7, with D possibly TRBD2 on 6 matching bases. Trimming cost V 5 bases and J 3 bases, with 11 bases left between them. The CDR3 is made up of 13 amino acids. CDR1 and CDR2 from the germline V gene are SNHLY and FYNNEI. The CDR3 nucleotides read TGTGCCAGCAGTCTCGGGCGGGACTACGAGCAGTACTTC. Translated, it gives CASSLGRDYEQYF. Full variable domain (rest looked up from reference TRBV2 and TRBJ2-7): EPEVTQTPSHQVTQMGQEVILRCVPISNHLYFYWYRQILGQKVEFLVSFYNNEISEKSEIFDDQFSVERPDGSNFTLKIRSTKLEDSAMYFCASSLGRDYEQYFGPGTRLTVT.

This sequence joins TRBV7-9 and TRBJ1-2; D is unresolved. This CDR3 spans 10 amino acids. From germline, CDR1 is SEHNR and CDR2 FQNEAQ (reference sequence). The V end lost 4 bases, the J end lost 8 bases, and 5 bases lay between the germline ends. The CDR3 is CASSSRGYTF. In nucleotides, the CDR3 is TGTGCCAGCAGCTCCAGGGGCTACACCTTC. The complete variable domain, with remaining parts taken from reference TRBV7-9 and TRBJ1-2, reads DTGVSQNPRHKITKRGQNVTFRCDPISEHNRLYWYRQTLGQGPEFLTYFQNEAQLEKSRLLSDRFSAERPKGSFSTLEIQRTEQGDSAMYLCASSSRGYTFGSGTRLTVV.

This clonotype is a singleton in its sample. The CDR3 coding sequence is TGTGCCACCGCGGGGACACCATACTACGAGCAGTACTTC. The encoded protein is CATAGTPYYEQYF. J is TRBJ2-7 and V is TRBV10-3, with D possibly being TRBD1 or TRBD2 (6 bases each). The length of the CDR3 is 13 residues. The germline CDR1 and CDR2 sequences are ENHRY and SYGVKD. V shed 10 bases and J shed 3 bases, with 16 bases lying between them.

This clonotype was observed many times. The chain links TRBV9 to TRBJ2-2; D not resolved. This CDR3 contains 16 residues. Germline CDR1 is SGDLS and CDR2 is YYNGEE. Trimming shortened V by 0 bases and J by 4 bases, and 13 bases separated the two germline ends. This CDR3 is CASSVGGSKSTGELFF. The DNA of the CDR3 is TGTGCCAGCAGCGTAGGAGGCTCCAAATCCACCGGGGAGCTGTTTTTT.

The chain carries TRBV19 and TRBJ2-3; no clear D gene. V was cut by 4 bases and J by 2 bases, with 10 bases left in between. Germline CDR1 and CDR2: LNHDA and SQIVND (reference sequence). This CDR3 spans 14 amino acids. This chain's CDR3 is CASSNHSYTDTQYF. DNA of the CDR3: TGTGCCAGTAGTAACCACAGTTACACAGATACGCAGTATTTT. Using reference TRBV19 and TRBJ2-3 for the parts outside the CDR3, the full variable domain is DGGITQSPKYLFRKEGQNVTLSCEQNLNHDAMYWYRQDPGQGLRLIYYSQIVNDFQKGDIAEGYSVSREKKESFPLTVTSAQKNPTAFYLCASSNHSYTDTQYFGPGTRLTVL.

This chain links TRBV19 with TRBJ2-7; 12 bases are a match to TRBD2. CDR1 LNHDA and CDR2 SQIVND come from the germline V gene (reference sequence). The CDR3 loop spans 14 amino acids. With V trimmed by 5 bases and J by 5 bases, 4 bases remained unmatched. CDR3 loop: CASSASGGANEQYF. The DNA of the CDR3 is TGTGCCAGTAGTGCTAGCGGGGGGGCCAACGAGCAGTACTTC.

The gene calls are TRBV10-3 and TRBJ1-3, with D hard to call. Germline-derived CDR1 and CDR2 are ENHRY and SYGVKD. The V end was cut by 0 bases, the J end by 7 bases, with 10 bases between. The CDR3 covers 14 residues. The CDR3, as DNA: TGTGCCATCAGTGAGTCGGGTTCCGGGAACACCATATATTTT. It codes for CAISESGSGNTIYF.

The sample holds one count of this clonotype. The rearrangement links TRBV12-3 or TRBV12-4 to TRBJ1-2; D gene uncertain. V was shortened by 6 bases and J by 3 bases, with 2 bases between the two germline ends. CDR3 size: 10 residues. In DNA, the CDR3 is TGTGCCAGCAGCTACTATGGCTACACCTTC. This translates into CASSYYGYTF.

The J gene is TRBJ2-7, the V gene TRBV9, with 8 bases identical to TRBD2. V gave up 4 bases and J gave up 0 bases; unmatched junction bases: 3. This CDR3 is built from 14 residues. Looked up from germline, CDR1 is SGDLS and CDR2 is YYNGEE. CDR3 region: CASSTGTSSYEQYF. The CDR3 DNA reads TGTGCCAGCAGCACAGGGACTAGCTCCTACGAGCAGTACTTC.

The chain couples TRBV11-1 to TRBJ2-3; 9 bases match TRBD2. The length of the CDR3 is 17 residues. The V segment lost 5 bases and the J segment 9 bases; nucleotides outside the gene matches: 18. CDR1 is SGHAT and CDR2 is FQDESV in the germline V gene (reference sequence). The CDR3 DNA sequence: TGTGCCAGCAGCCTGTCGGCGATCAGCGGGGGGCCACAGACGCAGTATTTT. The encoded protein is CASSLSAISGGPQTQYF.

The chain combines TRBV6-1 with TRBJ1-2; TRBD1 matches 7 bases. This CDR3 region has 17 residues. CDR1 and CDR2 (germline): MNHNS, SASEGT. Trimming at V came to 2 bases and at J to 4 bases, leaving 13 bases not matched to a gene. This CDR3 reads CASSEPWDRLQAYGYTF. As DNA, the CDR3 is TGTGCCAGCAGTGAACCCTGGGACAGACTACAGGCCTATGGCTACACCTTC.

This clonotype occurred a few times. The chain has TRBV5-6 and TRBJ2-1, with TRBD1 matching over 7 bases. The junction had 6 bases not matched to a gene; V was cut back by 5 bases and J by 7 bases. CDR3 length: 13 residues. CDR1 and CDR2 from the germline V gene are SGHDT and YYEEEE. CDR3 in DNA: TGTGCCAGCAGAAAGGGGACAGAGAATGAGCAGTTCTTC. This codes for CASRKGTENEQFF.

The chain combines TRBV28 with TRBJ2-6; no definite D call. Germline CDR1 MDHEN, CDR2 SYDVKM. Between the trimmed V and J ends, which lost 4 bases and 0 bases, there was a span of 13 bases. The CDR3 extends over 17 amino acids. The CDR3 loop is CASSSDLGYSGANVLTF. The CDR3 coding sequence is TGTGCCAGCAGTTCCGACTTGGGTTACTCTGGGGCCAACGTCCTGACTTTC.

The chain joins TRBV24-1 to TRBJ1-2; a possible D gene is TRBD1 (5 bases). CDR1 is KGHDR and CDR2 is SFDVKD in the germline V gene. There are 15 residues in the CDR3. Trimming removed 3 bases at V and 8 bases at J, with 18 bases between. The CDR3 sequence is CATSDPDSSVEGYTF. In DNA, the CDR3 is TGTGCCACCAGTGATCCTGACAGTTCGGTTGAAGGCTACACCTTC.

This clonotype appeared many times. The genes are TRBV10-3 and TRBJ2-3; no reliable D call. The CDR3 length is 13 residues. Germline CDR1 is ENHRY and CDR2 is SYGVKD. Trimming removed 11 bases at V and 6 bases at J, with 18 bases between. The CDR3, as DNA: TGTGCCTCCTCTCGGAGACCAGAGGATACGCAGTATTTT. Encoded protein: CASSRRPEDTQYF.

The rearrangement uses TRBV5-4 and TRBJ2-1; the D gene is possibly TRBD1 (6 bases). Germline assignment: CDR1 SGHNT and CDR2 YYREEE (reference sequence). Between the trimmed V and J ends, which lost 0 bases and 6 bases, there was a span of 13 bases. The CDR3 spans 15 residues. The CDR3, as DNA: TGTGCCAGCAGCTTGGGGGGGCTAGGGGGCAATGAGCAGTTCTTC. This sequence encodes CASSLGGLGGNEQFF.

The chain links TRBV2 to TRBJ1-5; D might be TRBD1 (6 bases). The V end was cut by 5 bases, the J end by 3 bases, with 8 bases between. This CDR3 spans 13 amino acids. Germline loops: CDR1 SNHLY, CDR2 FYNNEI. Here the CDR3 reads CASSWDTNQPQHF. In DNA, the CDR3 is TGTGCCAGCAGTTGGGACACCAATCAGCCCCAGCATTTT.

The rearrangement links TRBV6-1 to TRBJ2-2; TRBD2 agrees at 7 bases. The CDR3 consists of 15 residues. J gave up 5 bases and V 6 bases, and 9 bases lay outside the gene matches. The V gene's germline CDR1 is MNHNS and CDR2 SASEGT. The CDR3: CASRKAGAMTGELFF. CDR3 DNA sequence: TGTGCCAGCAGAAAGGCGGGAGCTATGACCGGGGAGCTGTTTTTT.

The chain has TRBV11-2 and TRBJ2-2; D assignment may be TRBD1 or TRBD2 (5 bases each). Trimming shortened V by 0 bases and J by 7 bases, and 12 bases separated the two germline ends. The CDR3 spans 15 residues. From germline, CDR1 is SGHAT and CDR2 FQNNGV. The CDR3 loop is CASSLERGANGELFF. CDR3 sequence (DNA): TGTGCCAGCAGCTTAGAGAGGGGCGCGAACGGGGAGCTGTTTTTT.

This chain links TRBV10-3 with TRBJ1-6, with 8 bases that match TRBD1. Germline CDR1 and CDR2: ENHRY and SYGVKD. Trimming cost V 10 bases and J 8 bases; bases outside gene matches: 10. The CDR3 covers 14 residues. The CDR3: CASRLGQGDSPLHF. The CDR3 DNA sequence: TGTGCCAGCAGGTTAGGACAGGGTGATTCACCCCTCCACTTT.

The table lists this clonotype with many counts. The chain combines TRBV7-9 with TRBJ2-7; maybe TRBD2 (6 bases). The CDR3 runs 14 residues. Between the trimmed V and J ends, which lost 5 bases and 6 bases, there was a span of 17 bases. Germline V CDR1 and CDR2: SEHNR, FQNEAQ (reference sequence). The CDR3: CASSRTTLGGEQYF. The CDR3, as DNA: TGTGCCAGCAGCCGTACGACCTTGGGGGGCGAGCAGTACTTC.